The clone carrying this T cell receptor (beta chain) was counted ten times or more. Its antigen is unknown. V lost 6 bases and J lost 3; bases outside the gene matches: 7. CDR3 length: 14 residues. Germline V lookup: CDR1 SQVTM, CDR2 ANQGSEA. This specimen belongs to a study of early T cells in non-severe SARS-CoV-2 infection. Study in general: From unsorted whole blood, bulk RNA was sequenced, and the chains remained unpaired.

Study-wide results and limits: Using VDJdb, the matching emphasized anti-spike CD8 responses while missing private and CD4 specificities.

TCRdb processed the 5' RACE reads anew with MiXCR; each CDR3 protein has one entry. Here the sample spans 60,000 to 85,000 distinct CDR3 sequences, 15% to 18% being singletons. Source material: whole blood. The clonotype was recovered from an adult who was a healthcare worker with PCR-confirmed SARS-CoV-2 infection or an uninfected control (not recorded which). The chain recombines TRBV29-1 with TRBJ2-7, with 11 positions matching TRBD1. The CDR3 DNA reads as TGCAGCGTCCCGGGACAGGGGGGAATCTACGAGCAGTACTTC. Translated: CSVPGQGGIYEQYF.